The 26 T cell receptor beta chains reported below all come from one sample, sequenced in a study of T cells in Graves' hyperthyroidism and ophthalmopathy. TCR beta CDR3 regions were amplified from RNA transcripts. HTBI primers were used for first-round RT-PCR of the TCR CDR3. TCRdb re-analysed the multiplex PCR reads in MiXCR, keeping a single row per CDR3 protein. There are over 500,000 distinct CDR3 sequences in the sample; roughly a sixth occur only once, and around 17% lies in the top ten. Sequencing was done on a sample of blood. These receptors were collected from a young woman with Graves' ophthalmopathy.

This clonotype was seen many times. The V and J genes are TRBV6-2 or TRBV6-3 and TRBJ2-1, with TRBD2 matching over 10 bases. The CDR3 contains 16 residues. V was clipped by 7 bases and J by 5 bases; unmatched bases: 11. Germline V CDR1 and CDR2: MNHEY, SVGEGT. CDR3 DNA: TGTGCCAGCACAACTCAGCGGGAGGGTACCCACAATGAGCAGTTCTTC. Protein product: CASTTQREGTHNEQFF.

This clonotype was seen ten or more times. The chain recombines TRBV14 with TRBJ1-2; D not certain. V lost 5 bases and J lost 6, with 10 bases in between. Germline CDR1 SGHDN, CDR2 FVKESK. The length of the CDR3 is 12 residues. CDR3: CASSAQDNGYTF. The DNA for the CDR3 is TGTGCCAGCAGCGCCCAAGACAATGGCTACACCTTC.

This clonotype was found many times. The CDR3 protein is CASSLAGGLPEQYF. In nucleotides, the CDR3 is TGTGCCAGCAGTTTAGCGGGAGGATTGCCCGAGCAGTACTTC. The chain joins TRBV27 to TRBJ2-7; 8 nucleotides agree with TRBD2. V gave up 2 bases and J gave up 6 bases; unmatched junction bases: 6. Germline lookup yields CDR1 MNHEY and CDR2 SMNVEV (reference sequence). The CDR3 is made up of 14 amino acids.

The rearrangement uses TRBV4-1 and TRBJ2-7; 11 nucleotides match TRBD1. Germline V CDR1 and CDR2: MGHRA, YSYEKL. This CDR3 is built from 16 residues. The trim removed 1 base at V and 4 bases at J, leaving 6 bases unmatched. The CDR3: CASSQVGQGGSYEQYF. In DNA form, the CDR3 reads TGCGCCAGCAGCCAAGTGGGACAGGGGGGTAGTTACGAGCAGTACTTC.

This chain links TRBV5-1 with TRBJ1-1; the D gene is possibly TRBD1 (6 bases). The CDR3 covers 14 residues. Germline loops: CDR1 SGHRS, CDR2 YFSETQ. V was pared by 4 bases and J by 3 bases, with 13 bases between. CDR3 region: CASSPGTKYTEAFF. The CDR3 DNA follows: TGCGCCAGCAGCCCCGGGACAAAGTACACTGAAGCTTTCTTT.

This clonotype was picked up many times. The chain recombines TRBV15 with TRBJ2-7, with 10 positions matching TRBD2. The junction had 3 bases not matched to a gene; V was cut back by 2 bases and J by 5 bases. This CDR3 is built from 14 residues. The germline V gene encodes CDR1 LNHNV and CDR2 YYDKDF (reference sequence). In nucleotides, the CDR3 is TGTGCCACCAGCAGATCTAGCGGGAGCCACGAGCAGTACTTC. This gives the protein CATSRSSGSHEQYF.

The V and J genes are TRBV28 and TRBJ2-1; 9 nucleotides align to TRBD1. V trimming: 2 bases; J trimming: 9 bases; junction bases outside the gene matches: 14. Germline V gene data show CDR1 as MDHEN and CDR2 as SYDVKM. The CDR3 has 17 residues. The CDR3 coding sequence is TGTGCCAGCAGTTTAAATCGGATAGACAGGGGGGCCGGTGAGCAGTTCTTC. Translated: CASSLNRIDRGAGEQFF.

This clonotype was counted many times. This chain uses TRBV12-3 or TRBV12-4 with TRBJ2-7; 7 bases line up with TRBD1. This CDR3 has 15 residues. V was pared by 2 bases and J by 5 bases, with 9 bases of the junction left unmatched. The CDR3 DNA follows: TGTGCCAGCAGTTTATCACAGGGGACCAGTCACGAGCAGTACTTC. Residues: CASSLSQGTSHEQYF.

The CDR3, as DNA: TGCAGTGCTACTAAGACTAGCGGGTCGCCAAAGGGGGAGACCCAGTACTTC. It specifies CSATKTSGSPKGETQYF. The chain is built from TRBV20-1 and TRBJ2-5; TRBD2 aligns across 10 bases. This CDR3 comprises 17 residues. Per germline, CDR1 DFQATT and CDR2 SNEGSKA (reference sequence). V lost 4 bases, J lost 5 bases, and 16 bases stayed unmatched.

The table lists this clonotype with many counts. The rearrangement joins TRBV20-1 to TRBJ2-1; the D is unclear. Per the germline V gene, CDR1 is DFQATT and CDR2 is SNEGSKA (reference sequence). CDR3 size: 14 residues. Trimming shortened V by 3 bases and J by 0 bases, and 9 bases separated the two germline ends. Here the CDR3 DNA reads TGCAGTGCTAGTCCGGAGACCTCCTACAATGAGCAGTTCTTC. This codes for CSASPETSYNEQFF.

In regard to this clonotype: This could be a read error, since a much larger clone is one nucleotide away. V and J are TRBV7-2 and TRBJ1-5; a possible D gene is TRBD1 (6 bases). This CDR3 is built from 16 residues. Looked up from germline, CDR1 is SGHTA and CDR2 is FQGNSA. In DNA form, the CDR3 reads TGTGTCAGCAGCTTGGGGGGCATGGGTAGCAATCAGCCCCAGCATTTT. Translated: CVSSLGGMGSNQPQHF.

A few counts support this clonotype. The chain recombines TRBV10-3 with TRBJ1-6, with TRBD1 as a possible D gene (5 bases). The V end was cut by 0 bases, the J end by 7 bases, with 16 bases between. Germline values: CDR1 ENHRY, CDR2 SYGVKD. The CDR3 contains 17 residues. DNA of the CDR3: TGTGCCATCAGTGAGTCGAGTCGGGACCATCCCAATTCACCCCTCCACTTT. This gives the protein CAISESSRDHPNSPLHF.

To note about this clonotype: An end of the junction does not agree with germline; a read error may underlie this. The CDR3 bases are TGTGCCAGCAGCCAAGATGTGGGACTCGCTGACTTC. The encoded protein is CASSQDVGLADF. The chain is built from TRBV3-1 and TRBJ2-6; D may be TRBD2 (6 bases). CDR1 is LGHDT and CDR2 is YNNKEL in the germline V gene (reference sequence). This CDR3 has 12 residues.

For this clonotype: A clone one base away is much larger, so this may be a read error. This chain uses TRBV3-1 with TRBJ1-2, with D perhaps TRBD1 (5 bases). Per the germline V gene, CDR1 is LGHDT and CDR2 is YNNKEL (reference sequence). This CDR3 spans 15 amino acids. The germline V and J ends were trimmed by 0 bases and 4 bases, with 12 bases remaining between them. The CDR3 region has the DNA TGTGCCAGCAGCCAAGATCCGGGGCGTAGCTATGGCTACACCTTC. Its protein is CASSQDPGRSYGYTF. Looking up the rest from reference TRBV3-1 and TRBJ1-2 gives the full variable domain: DTAVSQTPKYLVTQMGNDKSIKCEQNLGHDTMYWYKQDSKKFLKIMFSYNNKELIINETVPNRFSPKSPDKAHLNLHINSLELGDSAVYFCASSQDPGRSYGYTFGSGTRLTVV.

This clonotype occurred many times. The chain carries TRBV5-1 and TRBJ1-1, with a tentative D call TRBD1 (5 bases). Trimming removed 0 bases at V and 2 bases at J, with 11 bases between. Per germline, CDR1 SGHRS and CDR2 YFSETQ. This CDR3 is built from 15 residues. The CDR3 coding sequence is TGCGCCAGCAGCTTGGCACGGGGGGTAAACACTGAAGCTTTCTTT. Translation gives CASSLARGVNTEAFF.

In this sample, this clonotype turned up many times. The chain carries TRBV20-1 and TRBJ1-1; tentative D call: TRBD1 (6 bases). Germline V lookup: CDR1 DFQATT, CDR2 SNEGSKA (reference sequence). The CDR3 covers 16 residues. Deletions cut 5 bases from V and 3 bases from J, with 22 bases between. Here the CDR3 reads CSAPPSGGEPDTEAFF. The CDR3 DNA reads TGCAGTGCTCCTCCCTCGGGGGGCGAGCCTGACACTGAAGCTTTCTTT.

As for this clonotype: This sequence may be a read error, since a much larger clone differs from it by one base. The chain links TRBV11-2 to TRBJ2-1; 12 nucleotides agree with TRBD2. The trim removed 5 bases at V and 6 bases at J, leaving 14 bases unmatched. The CDR3 consists of 18 residues. In germline, CDR1 is SGHAT, CDR2 FQNNGV. The CDR3 here is CASSPVWLLAGGGNEQFF. Written as DNA, the CDR3 is TGTGCCAGCAGCCCCGTATGGCTCCTAGCGGGAGGGGGCAATGAGCAGTTCTTC.

Only a few counts were recorded for this clonotype. The chain uses TRBV5-1 and TRBJ1-2; D is ambiguous. The V and J ends lost 4 bases and 7 bases respectively, with 17 bases between them. The CDR3 consists of 14 residues. Per the germline V gene, CDR1 is SGHRS and CDR2 is YFSETQ. CDR3 nucleotides: TGCGCCAGCAGCGAAAGACGGAGTAGTTCTGGCTACACCTTC. This codes for CASSERRSSSGYTF.

This clonotype was seen at least ten times. The rearrangement uses TRBV30 and TRBJ1-1; D is uncertain. The CDR3 runs 12 residues. Trimming took 3 bases from V and 11 from J, leaving 16 bases between them. CDR1 is GTSNPN, CDR2 SVGIG, per germline (reference sequence). The CDR3 loop is CAWSAGGYFAFF. The CDR3 DNA reads as TGTGCCTGGAGCGCCGGAGGTTACTTTGCTTTCTTT.

Concerning this clonotype: A read error may be the cause here, since a much bigger clone is one base away. A read error is likely, as this CDR3 ends without the conserved phenylalanine or tryptophan. This chain links TRBV28 with TRBJ1-1; D is ambiguous. CDR3 size: 16 residues. Germline V gene sequence: CDR1 MDHEN, CDR2 SYDVKM. The CDR3 nucleotides are TGCGCCAGCAGCCAAGTCCTACGATGGTTGGGCACTGAAGCTTTCGTT. Amino acids: CASSQVLRWLGTEAFV.

This clonotype has a count of ten or more. V usage is TRBV27 and J usage is TRBJ2-1, with D perhaps being TRBD1 or TRBD2 (5 bases each). This CDR3 spans 13 amino acids. The germline gives CDR1 MNHEY, CDR2 SMNVEV (reference sequence). Trimming took off 5 bases at V and 5 bases at J, with 10 bases between the two ends. CDR3: CASSLGRNNEQFF. The CDR3 nucleotides read TGTGCCAGCAGTCTGGGACGGAACAATGAGCAGTTCTTC.

This chain connects TRBV10-3 to TRBJ2-1, with D maybe TRBD1 (6 bases). Per the germline V gene, CDR1 is ENHRY and CDR2 is SYGVKD. This CDR3 has 14 residues. V was shortened by 4 bases and J by 8 bases, with 15 bases between the two germline ends. CDR3 DNA sequence: TGTGCCATCAGTGGTGCCAGGGGAATCGATGAGCAGTTCTTC. Translation: CAISGARGIDEQFF.

The chain carries TRBV28 and TRBJ2-7; weak D call: TRBD1 (5 bases). The V and J ends lost 1 base and 5 bases respectively, with 18 bases between them. The CDR3 sequence is 16 residues long. Germline V gene lookup returns CDR1 MDHEN and CDR2 SYDVKM. The CDR3 DNA reads as TGTGCCAGCAGTTTATTGGCGGCCCCACAGGTAGACGAGCAGTACTTC. Amino acid sequence: CASSLLAAPQVDEQYF.

This clonotype occurred many times. The rearrangement joins TRBV11-2 to TRBJ2-1, with 7 positions matching TRBD1. Germline V CDR1 and CDR2: SGHAT, FQNNGV. This CDR3 spans 14 amino acids. Unmatched junction bases numbered 5, after V lost 3 bases and J lost 6 bases. The CDR3 sequence is CASSFLSGGNEQFF. The CDR3, as DNA: TGTGCCAGCAGCTTTTTGTCAGGGGGCAATGAGCAGTTCTTC.

This clonotype was observed a few times. The chain is built from TRBV3-1 and TRBJ2-7; D is possibly TRBD1 or TRBD2 (5 bases each). V lost 4 bases, J lost 2 bases, and 12 bases lay in between. CDR1 and CDR2 (germline): LGHDT, YNNKEL (reference sequence). The CDR3 sequence is 14 residues long. The CDR3: CASSREWGPYEQYF. In nucleotides, the CDR3 is TGTGCCAGCAGCCGAGAATGGGGACCCTACGAGCAGTACTTC.

The table lists this clonotype with a few counts. The gene calls are TRBV4-1 and TRBJ2-7; possible D gene TRBD1, 6 bases. V was cut by 1 base and J by 2 bases, with 12 bases left in between. Germline lookup yields CDR1 MGHRA and CDR2 YSYEKL. The length of the CDR3 is 15 residues. CDR3 DNA: TGCGCCAGCAGCCAAGGGCCGGCAGGGGCCTACGAGCAGTACTTC. The encoded protein is CASSQGPAGAYEQYF.